The 30 T cell receptor beta chains presented below share a single source sample, sequenced in a study of shared clonotypes between healthy human individuals. Repertoires were generated with immunoSEQ multiplex PCR, while TCRdb's copy carries only in-frame clones and drops some. The table records hundreds of thousands of clones, around 80% of them present only once. Sequenced material: PBMCs. The receptors derive from a woman aged 40 to 50 in good health. Some clones in this sample may be carry-over from other donors' samples.

The V gene is TRBV10-2, the J gene TRBJ1-1, with D uncertain. V lost 3 bases to trimming and J lost 3 bases, with 14 bases between them. CDR3 size: 15 residues. Germline V gene sequence: CDR1 WSHSY, CDR2 SAAADI. CDR3 loop: CASSDRARADTEAFF. The DNA of the CDR3 is TGCGCCAGCAGTGACCGAGCGCGGGCGGACACTGAAGCTTTCTTT.

This clone was found once. This may arise from a read error, as a much more abundant clone is one base away. CDR3 sequence: CAGSSPGLSSYEQYF. The DNA for the CDR3 is TGTGCCGGCAGCTCCCCGGGACTATCCTCCTACGAGCAGTACTTC. The chain couples TRBV5-4 to TRBJ2-7; TRBD2 agrees at 7 bases. From germline, CDR1 is SGHNT and CDR2 YYREEE (reference sequence). The CDR3 consists of 15 residues.

Only one count was recorded for this clone. This clone may be a read error of a much larger clone one base away. This CDR3 is also generated by other DNA sequences in the sample. This chain uses TRBV2 with TRBJ2-5, with D tentatively TRBD2 (5 bases). The length of the CDR3 is 13 residues. Germline CDR1 is SNHLY and CDR2 is FYNNEI. Trimming pared 5 bases from V and 4 bases from J, leaving 11 bases between. The CDR3 DNA sequence: TGTGCCAGCAGTACTAGTGCTGCAGAGACCCAGTACTTC. Its translation is CASSTSAAETQYF. The whole variable domain, filled in from reference TRBV2 and TRBJ2-5, reads EPEVTQTPSHQVTQMGQEVILRCVPISNHLYFYWYRQILGQKVEFLVSFYNNEISEKSEIFDDQFSVERPDGSNFTLKIRSTKLEDSAMYFCASSTSAAETQYFGPGTRLLVL.

This chain joins TRBV7-8 and TRBJ2-1; 7 nucleotides match TRBD2. Germline V CDR1 and CDR2: SGHVS, FQNEAQ. The trim removed 2 bases at V and 14 bases at J, leaving 9 bases unmatched. The CDR3 totals 13 residues. CDR3 DNA sequence: TGTGCCAGCAGCTTAACGGTTTGGGGGGGAGAGTTCTTC. Its protein is CASSLTVWGGEFF.

This chain connects TRBV6-1 to TRBJ1-2, with D uncertain. The length of the CDR3 is 14 residues. V lost 10 bases, J lost 9 bases, and 24 bases lay in between. The germline gives CDR1 MNHNS, CDR2 SASEGT. The CDR3 DNA is TGTGCCATCCCCCGCGGTGGAGTTGGGAAACGCTACACCTTC. It codes for CAIPRGGVGKRYTF.

V gene TRBV7-9 combines with J gene TRBJ2-7, with D tentatively TRBD2 (5 bases). Germline CDR1 and CDR2: SEHNR and FQNEAQ (reference sequence). The CDR3 consists of 14 residues. V was trimmed by 7 bases and J by 1 base, leaving 14 bases between them. Here the CDR3 DNA reads TGTGCCAGCACCCGAGGAGGACTTTCCTACGAGCAGTACTTC. This sequence encodes CASTRGGLSYEQYF.

V usage is TRBV29-1 and J usage is TRBJ2-5; no reliable D call. TRBJ2-7 explains the end of the DNA better; the J call may be wrong. This CDR3 spans 12 amino acids. Germline V lookup: CDR1 SQVTM, CDR2 ANQGSEA. The CDR3 here is CSAEDSLHEQYF. Written as DNA, the CDR3 is TGCAGCGCCGAGGATTCCCTTCACGAGCAGTACTTC.

Points on this clone: One junction end disagrees with the germline gene, perhaps due to a read error. The chain employs TRBV7-2 and TRBJ2-7; D tentatively fits TRBD1 or TRBD2 (5 bases each). The germline CDR1 and CDR2 sequences are SGHTA and FQGNSA. This CDR3 is 12 amino acids long. In nucleotides, the CDR3 is TGTGCCAGCAGTTTAGATGGGGGCGAGCAGTACTTC. Encoded protein: CASSLDGGEQYF. The entire variable domain, with the rest obtained from reference TRBV7-2 and TRBJ2-7, is as follows: GAGVSQSPSNKVTEKGKDVELRCDPISGHTALYWYRQSLGQGLEFLIYFQGNSAPDKSGLPSDRFSAERTGGSVSTLTIQRTQQEDSAVYLCASSLDGGEQYFGPGTRLTVT.

This chain connects TRBV28 to TRBJ2-7; 15 positions agree with TRBD2. Germline CDR1 is MDHEN and CDR2 is SYDVKM. CDR3 size: 16 residues. Unmatched junction bases numbered 14, after V lost 5 bases and J lost 12 bases. Here the CDR3 DNA reads TGTGCCAGCAGTGGCCCGGGACTAGCGGGAGGACCGGGTCTGTACTTC. Amino acid sequence: CASSGPGLAGGPGLYF.

V gene TRBV27 combines with J gene TRBJ2-3, with D perhaps given as TRBD1 or TRBD2 (5 bases each). Germline loops: CDR1 MNHEY, CDR2 SMNVEV (reference sequence). V lost 2 bases to trimming and J lost 5 bases, with 14 bases between them. This CDR3 spans 15 amino acids. The CDR3 DNA reads TGTGCCAGCAGTTTAGGGGCGGGCCAGCTAGATACGCAGTATTTT. Its translation: CASSLGAGQLDTQYF.

The chain combines TRBV7-9 with TRBJ1-1; D might be TRBD1 (6 bases). V dropped 5 bases and J dropped 4 bases, with 26 bases sitting between them. Per the germline V gene, CDR1 is SEHNR and CDR2 is FQNEAQ (reference sequence). The CDR3 is 18 amino acids. The chain's CDR3 is CASSPKGRGRVWSTEAFF. The CDR3 DNA is TGTGCCAGCAGCCCAAAGGGGAGGGGGAGGGTGTGGTCCACTGAAGCTTTCTTT.

The V call is TRBV29-1, the J call TRBJ1-5; a possible D gene is TRBD1 (5 bases). Germline CDR1 and CDR2: SQVTM and ANQGSEA. The CDR3 has 13 residues. The germline V and J ends were trimmed by 7 bases and 4 bases, with 14 bases remaining between them. The CDR3 DNA reads as TGCAGCGCCACTAGGGGAGGTAATCAGCCCCAGCATTTT. This translates into CSATRGGNQPQHF.

For this clone: A much larger clone differs by one base, so this may be a read error. The chain is built from TRBV5-1 and TRBJ2-7; D ambiguous. CDR1 and CDR2 from the germline V gene are SGHRS and YFSETQ. There are 13 residues in the CDR3. CDR3 protein: CANSLAGSYEQYF. DNA for the CDR3: TGCGCCAACAGCTTGGCCGGCTCCTACGAGCAGTACTTC.

This clone was picked up one time. The genes are TRBV9 and TRBJ2-5; the D gene is possibly TRBD2 (5 bases). CDR1 and CDR2 from the germline V gene are SGDLS and YYNGEE. With 3 bases removed from V and 9 bases from J, the gap between germline ends came to 24 bases. This CDR3 spans 16 amino acids. The CDR3 is CASSGHEQAASMAQYF. The CDR3 DNA sequence: TGTGCCAGCAGCGGACATGAGCAGGCAGCTAGCATGGCCCAGTACTTC.

This clone was recorded only once. DNA for the CDR3: TGTGCCAGTAGTTGGGGACTGCAAAACACTGAAGCTTTCTTT. Translation: CASSWGLQNTEAFF. J is TRBJ1-1 and V is TRBV19; D is perhaps TRBD1 (5 bases). CDR3 size: 14 residues. Trimming stripped 5 bases from V and 2 bases from J, with 12 bases between. In germline, CDR1 is LNHDA, CDR2 SQIVND (reference sequence).

Turning to this clone: A much larger clone differs by one base, so this may be a read error. The genes are TRBV2 and TRBJ1-5; tentative D call: TRBD1 (5 bases). Germline V CDR1 and CDR2: SNHLY, FYNNEI. This CDR3 is built from 13 residues. This chain's CDR3 is CASWGGGNKPQHF. The DNA for the CDR3 is TGTGCCAGCTGGGGGGGAGGCAATAAGCCCCAGCATTTT.

The V call is TRBV7-9, the J call TRBJ2-1; tentatively, D is TRBD1 (5 bases). The CDR3 loop spans 14 amino acids. Germline V gene sequence: CDR1 SEHNR, CDR2 FQNEAQ (reference sequence). Trimming removed 2 bases at V and 5 bases at J, with 10 bases between. The CDR3 nucleotides read TGTGCCAGCAGCTTACAGGACACCAACAATGAGCAGTTCTTC. Translated, it gives CASSLQDTNNEQFF.

The V and J genes are TRBV7-8 and TRBJ2-1, with TRBD1 matching 7 bases. This CDR3 has 16 residues. The trim removed 4 bases at V and 5 bases at J, leaving 11 bases unmatched. Germline CDR1 SGHVS, CDR2 FQNEAQ. In DNA, the CDR3 is TGTGCCAGCAGCTCCCGCCGGGACAGCCAGAACAATGAGCAGTTCTTC. Translating it yields CASSSRRDSQNNEQFF.

This chain connects TRBV7-2 to TRBJ2-1, with 7 bases aligning to TRBD2. The V and J ends lost 1 base and 3 bases, in that order; junction bases with no gene match: 3. Germline CDR1 is SGHTA and CDR2 is FQGNSA. The CDR3 contains 15 residues. The CDR3 is CASSLEVAGYNEQFF. In nucleotides, the CDR3 is TGTGCCAGCAGCTTAGAGGTAGCGGGCTACAATGAGCAGTTCTTC.

The genes are TRBV19 and TRBJ2-7; no definite D call. The germline CDR1 and CDR2 sequences are LNHDA and SQIVND (reference sequence). The CDR3 consists of 11 residues. V lost 11 bases to trimming and J lost 9 bases, with 17 bases between them. CDR3 sequence: CARAGWRVQYF. CDR3 nucleotide sequence: TGTGCCCGGGCCGGGTGGCGAGTGCAGTACTTC.

The V call is TRBV5-6, the J call TRBJ2-7, with a tentative D call TRBD1 (7 bases). The germline gives CDR1 SGHDT, CDR2 YYEEEE. This CDR3 has 13 amino acids. The ends were cut back, 4 bases at V and 1 base at J, with 9 bases in the middle. CDR3 nucleotides: TGTGCCAGCAGCGCGGGACAGTCCTACGAGCAGTACTTC. Protein product: CASSAGQSYEQYF.

V and J are TRBV18 and TRBJ2-3; no definite D call. V was clipped by 2 bases and J by 8 bases, with 14 bases between them. The germline gives CDR1 KGHSH, CDR2 LQKENI. The CDR3 has 14 residues. The DNA for the CDR3 is TGTGCCAGCTCACCAGGCCGGAGTAGTGGTACGCAGTATTTT. This encodes CASSPGRSSGTQYF.

The J gene is TRBJ2-2, the V gene TRBV11-3, with D perhaps TRBD1 (6 bases). Trimming cost V 6 bases and J 2 bases, with 13 bases left between them. The germline V gene encodes CDR1 SGHNT and CDR2 YENEEA. The CDR3 contains 15 residues. DNA of the CDR3: TGTGCCAGCAGTCCCGGACAGCATAACACCGGGGAGCTGTTTTTT. This encodes CASSPGQHNTGELFF.

V gene TRBV7-2 combines with J gene TRBJ2-5; D is tentatively TRBD1 or TRBD2 (7 bases each). Trimming removed 5 bases at V and 2 bases at J, with 12 bases between. The CDR3 contains 14 residues. The V gene's germline CDR1 is SGHTA and CDR2 FQGNSA. CDR3: CASSPGGQQETQYF. As DNA, the CDR3 is TGTGCCAGCAGCCCGGGGGGACAGCAAGAGACCCAGTACTTC.

The rearrangement joins TRBV19 to TRBJ2-3; 8 bases match TRBD1. V lost 8 bases to trimming and J lost 10 bases; unmatched junction nucleotides: 14. The CDR3 is 14 amino acids. Germline V lookup: CDR1 LNHDA, CDR2 SQIVND (reference sequence). CDR3 in DNA: TGTGCCAGTCGTCCGGACAGGGCCGCATCGGCGCAGTATTTT. Its translation: CASRPDRAASAQYF.

In this sample, this clone turned up once. V usage is TRBV4-2 and J usage is TRBJ2-5; TRBD2 agrees at 7 bases. The CDR3 sequence is 16 residues long. Germline loops: CDR1 LGHNA, CDR2 YNFKEQ. V dropped 1 base and J dropped 5; count of bases not matched to a gene: 10. Written as DNA, the CDR3 is TGTGCCAGCAGCCAAGGCTCTCTCGGGAGGAGGGAGACCCAGTACTTC. Translation: CASSQGSLGRRETQYF.

There are a few counts of this clone. The rearrangement links TRBV5-1 to TRBJ2-5; TRBD2 aligns across 10 bases. The CDR3 sequence is 15 residues long. The germline CDR1 and CDR2 sequences are SGHRS and YFSETQ. Trimming cost V 3 bases and J 4 bases; bases outside gene matches: 6. DNA for the CDR3: TGCGCCAGCAGCTCGGCTAGCGGGAGTGGAGAGACCCAGTACTTC. This translates into CASSSASGSGETQYF.

This clone was detected a few times. The rearrangement uses TRBV4-1 and TRBJ1-2; possible D gene TRBD1, 6 bases. Germline CDR1 and CDR2: MGHRA and YSYEKL. V was clipped by 4 bases and J by 0 bases, with 12 bases between them. The CDR3 sequence is 15 residues long. The CDR3 DNA follows: TGCGCCAGCAGCCCCTGGACAGACTCTAACTATGGCTACACCTTC. Its protein product is CASSPWTDSNYGYTF.

As to this clone: This may arise from a read error, as a much more abundant clone is one base away. The J gene is TRBJ1-1, the V gene TRBV27, with 8 bases identical to TRBD1. CDR1 and CDR2 from the germline V gene are MNHEY and SMNVEV (reference sequence). J lost 6 bases, V lost 8 bases, and 5 bases had no gene match. The CDR3 extends over 12 amino acids. In DNA, the CDR3 is TGTGCCAGCCGACAGGGGAGCGCTGAAGCTTTCTTT. Amino acids: CASRQGSAEAFF.

The chain uses TRBV28 and TRBJ2-5, with a weak D call TRBD1 (5 bases). The V gene's germline CDR1 is MDHEN and CDR2 SYDVKM. The ends were cut back, 2 bases at V and 5 bases at J, with 15 bases in the middle. The CDR3 extends over 15 amino acids. The CDR3 DNA is TGTGCCAGCAGTTTAGGGGCAGTCAGCCAGGAGACCCAGTACTTC. This translates into CASSLGAVSQETQYF.